Listed below are T cell receptor beta chains from one sample, sequenced in a study of T-cell memory formation after mild COVID-19. TCRdb passed the 5' RACE reads through MiXCR, listing each CDR3 protein once. The sample has a few hundred thousand distinct CDR3 sequences; around 21% are singletons. Sequencing was done on a sample of PBMCs or a T cell subset sorted from them (not recorded which). Receptors were obtained from an adult woman who had mild COVID-19 (a few samples of this study predate the infection). Cell type and time point are not known. CDR3s include the opening cysteine and the closing phenylalanine or tryptophan. Fields, in order: V gene, clone size, J gene, D gene, CDR3 protein, CDR3 DNA. A D gene is named only where the DNA matches it firmly. Part of the rows lack a size; the others show once, few, many or a class for expanded clones.

>TRBV11-3|NA|TRBJ2-7|NA
CASSLEAVYEQYF
TGTGCCAGCAGCTTAGAAGCCGTCTACGAGCAGTACTTC
>TRBV6-5|NA|TRBJ1-2|NA
CASSYYNEGNYGYTF
TGTGCCAGCAGTTACTACAATGAGGGTAACTATGGCTACACCTTC
>TRBV9|once|TRBJ1-2|TRBD1
CASSVGGQPAYYGYTF
TGTGCCAGCAGCGTAGGGGGACAGCCAGCTTACTATGGCTACACCTTC
>TRBV19|few|TRBJ2-7|NA
CASSRGTVYYEQYF
TGTGCCAGTAGCCGAGGGACGGTCTACTACGAGCAGTACTTC
>TRBV7-2|NA|TRBJ2-1|TRBD2
CASSPRGGDSYNEQFF
TGTGCCAGCAGCCCTCGGGGGGGGGATTCCTACAATGAGCAGTTCTTC
>TRBV7-9|NA|TRBJ2-3|TRBD2
CASSPRTSGSGLTDTQYF
TGTGCCAGCAGCCCCCGAACGAGCGGGAGTGGTTTGACAGATACGCAGTATTTT
>TRBV7-3|NA|TRBJ2-1|TRBD2
CASSMLAGGWNEQFF
TGTGCCAGCAGCATGCTAGCGGGAGGCTGGAATGAGCAGTTCTTC
>TRBV6-2/TRBV6-3|NA|TRBJ2-1|TRBD2
CASNGGGGQFF
TGTGCCAGCAACGGGGGGGGTGGGCAGTTCTTC
>TRBV7-9|NA|TRBJ2-1|NA
CASSFFGRQVHDNEQFF
TGTGCCAGCAGCTTTTTTGGGAGACAGGTTCATGACAATGAGCAGTTCTTC
>TRBV5-1|NA|TRBJ2-7|NA
CASSFQGPGYTYEQYF
TGCGCCAGCAGCTTCCAGGGCCCGGGCTACACTTACGAGCAGTACTTC
>TRBV30|few|TRBJ2-1|NA
CAWSRRNEQFF
TGTGCCTGGAGTAGGAGGAATGAGCAGTTCTTC
>TRBV5-1|few|TRBJ2-2|TRBD2
CASRPPGLADTGELFF
TGCGCCAGCAGACCTCCGGGACTAGCGGACACCGGGGAGCTGTTTTTT
>TRBV6-2/TRBV6-3|NA|TRBJ2-7|NA
CASSYSRDEQYF
TGTGCCAGCAGTTACTCGAGGGACGAGCAGTACTTC
>TRBV18|few|TRBJ2-5|TRBD1
CASSPTGTGEETQYF
TGTGCCAGCTCACCAACCGGGACAGGAGAAGAGACCCAGTACTTC
>TRBV6-5|many|TRBJ2-7|NA
CASSDRTAPYEQYF
TGTGCCAGCAGTGATCGGACAGCACCCTACGAGCAGTACTTC
>TRBV2|few|TRBJ1-2|NA
CASSLGRQSTPGGYTF
TGTGCCAGCAGCCTGGGCCGGCAATCCACCCCGGGAGGCTACACCTTC
>TRBV4-3|NA|TRBJ2-3|NA
CASSQAAGLDTQYF
TGCGCCAGCAGCCAGGCCGCCGGGTTAGATACGCAGTATTTT
>TRBV6-2/TRBV6-3|few|TRBJ2-1|NA
CASSYSLLLDQSNEQFF
TGTGCCAGCAGTTACTCCTTGCTACTAGACCAGTCCAATGAGCAGTTCTTC
>TRBV27|NA|TRBJ2-3|NA
CASSLFAGNTDTQYF
TGTGCCAGCAGTTTATTCGCGGGGAACACAGATACGCAGTATTTT
>TRBV7-6|many|TRBJ2-3|TRBD2
CASSLSGGADTQYF
TGTGCCAGCAGCTTAAGCGGGGGGGCAGATACGCAGTATTTT
>TRBV30|NA|TRBJ2-2|NA
CAWSHPGKNTGELFF
TGTGCCTGGAGTCACCCAGGGAAGAACACCGGGGAGCTGTTTTTT
>TRBV5-1|NA|TRBJ1-1|NA
CASSSAGGNTEAFF
TGCGCCAGCAGCTCCGCCGGGGGGAACACTGAAGCTTTCTTT
>TRBV12-3/TRBV12-4|NA|TRBJ1-1|NA
CASSLESSTEAFF
TGTGCCAGCAGTTTAGAGAGCAGCACTGAAGCTTTCTTT
>TRBV7-3|few|TRBJ2-3|NA
CQGPPGRTDTQYF
TGTCAGGGGCCCCCGGGTCGGACAGATACGCAGTATTTT
>TRBV7-9|few|TRBJ2-3|NA
CASSQGRFTDTQYF
TGTGCCAGCAGCCAGGGACGGTTCACAGATACGCAGTATTTT
>TRBV18|many|TRBJ2-1|NA
CASSHLGGSYNEQFF
TGTGCCAGCTCGCACCTTGGGGGATCCTACAATGAGCAGTTCTTC
>TRBV24-1|NA|TRBJ2-3|NA
CATSEQGTVTQYF
TGTGCCACCAGTGAGCAAGGGACCGTTACGCAGTATTTT
>TRBV2|many|TRBJ1-2|NA
CASTRQRYGYTF
TGTGCCAGCACTCGACAGCGCTATGGCTACACCTTC
>TRBV30|NA|TRBJ2-7|NA
CAWSYFLAYEQYF
TGTGCCTGGAGTTACTTCCTGGCCTACGAGCAGTACTTC
>TRBV7-2|NA|TRBJ2-7|TRBD2
CASSPFTTSGGYEQYF
TGTGCCAGCAGCCCCTTCACGACTAGCGGGGGCTACGAGCAGTACTTC
>TRBV4-3|many|TRBJ2-2|TRBD2
CASSQKRSLSLAVTGELFF
TGCGCCAGCAGCCAGAAAAGGTCTTTATCACTAGCGGTCACCGGGGAGCTGTTTTTT
>TRBV2|few|TRBJ2-2|TRBD1
CASRRTGAGSGELFF
TGTGCCAGCAGGCGTACAGGGGCGGGTAGCGGGGAGCTGTTTTTT
>TRBV11-2|NA|TRBJ1-2|TRBD1
CASSLVERVWTGGYTF
TGTGCCAGCAGCTTAGTAGAACGAGTTTGGACAGGTGGCTACACCTTC
>TRBV21-1|few|TRBJ2-3|NA
CASSPSDGRGHTQYF
TGTGCCAGCAGTCCCTCGGACGGCAGGGGACATACGCAGTATTTT
>TRBV19|few|TRBJ1-1|TRBD1
CASRRGQPMNTEAFF
TGTGCCAGTAGGAGGGGACAGCCGATGAACACTGAAGCTTTCTTT
>TRBV15|NA|TRBJ2-7|NA
CATRPDSAYEQYF
TGTGCCACCAGACCGGACAGCGCCTACGAGCAGTACTTC
>TRBV4-3|many|TRBJ2-1|TRBD2
CASSQSGTRNFLSSYNEQFF
TGCGCCAGCAGCCAATCCGGGACTAGGAACTTCCTTAGCTCCTACAATGAGCAGTTCTTC
>TRBV5-4|few|TRBJ2-2|NA
CASRAGWAGELFF
TGTGCCAGCAGGGCAGGGTGGGCCGGGGAGCTGTTTTTT
>TRBV20-1|NA|TRBJ1-2|NA
CSAAQAATRYGYTF
TGCAGTGCTGCCCAAGCAGCTACGCGCTATGGCTACACCTTC
>TRBV11-2|NA|TRBJ2-1|TRBD2
CASSRRVAGGKNEQFF
TGTGCCAGCAGCCGCCGCGTAGCGGGGGGAAAAAATGAGCAGTTCTTC
>TRBV5-1|many|TRBJ2-5|NA
CASSPSGGQETQYF
TGCGCCAGCAGTCCGAGCGGAGGACAAGAGACCCAGTACTTC
>TRBV7-3|few|TRBJ2-1|TRBD2
CASSSPMTSGRGDEQFF
TGTGCCAGCAGCTCTCCTATGACTAGCGGGAGGGGCGATGAGCAGTTCTTC
>TRBV7-9|few|TRBJ1-4|TRBD1
CASSPRRQGAANEKLFF
TGTGCCAGCAGCCCTAGGAGACAGGGTGCAGCTAATGAAAAACTGTTTTTT
>TRBV6-5|once|TRBJ2-3|TRBD1
CASSYPGTGGQYF
TGTGCCAGCAGTTACCCCGGGACAGGCGGGCAGTATTTT
>TRBV20-1|NA|TRBJ1-1|NA
CSAAVQQNTEAFF
TGCAGTGCGGCTGTACAGCAGAACACTGAAGCTTTCTTT
>TRBV15|NA|TRBJ2-1|NA
CATSRDIEGQGPWNEQFF
TGTGCCACCAGCAGAGATATTGAGGGGCAGGGACCTTGGAATGAGCAGTTCTTC
>TRBV6-2/TRBV6-3|few|TRBJ2-7|TRBD1
CASSYPGQSYEQYF
TGTGCCAGCAGTTATCCGGGACAGTCCTACGAGCAGTACTTC
>TRBV9|NA|TRBJ2-1|TRBD2
CASSVASGSSNEQFF
TGTGCCAGCAGCGTAGCTAGCGGGAGCTCCAATGAGCAGTTCTTC
>TRBV20-1|NA|TRBJ2-3|TRBD2
CSAVESGRDTQYF
TGCAGTGCTGTTGAGAGCGGGAGAGACACGCAGTATTTT
>TRBV11-2|few|TRBJ2-7|TRBD2
CASRAGLGVYEQYF
TGTGCCAGCAGGGCAGGACTAGGGGTCTACGAGCAGTACTTC
>TRBV12-3/TRBV12-4|NA|TRBJ2-1|NA
CASSPWEEYNEQFF
TGTGCCAGCAGCCCCTGGGAGGAGTACAATGAGCAGTTCTTC
>TRBV20-1|few|TRBJ2-3|TRBD1
CSARAWTGDPDTQYF
TGCAGTGCTAGAGCCTGGACAGGGGACCCAGATACGCAGTATTTT
>TRBV7-2|NA|TRBJ2-3|NA
CASSSGASPTDTQYF
TGTGCCAGCAGCTCCGGGGCGTCCCCCACAGATACGCAGTATTTT
>TRBV5-1|NA|TRBJ1-2|NA
CASSYGGVPGDGYTF
TGCGCCAGCAGCTACGGAGGGGTTCCCGGGGATGGCTACACCTTC
>TRBV12-3/TRBV12-4|once|TRBJ2-7|TRBD1
CASRIGQGAGIDEQYF
TGTGCCAGCAGGATTGGACAGGGGGCCGGGATTGACGAGCAGTACTTC